This T cell receptor beta chain was found in a study of control samples from healthy donors and cancer patients. The CDR3 covers 15 residues. V dropped 8 bases and J dropped 6; count of bases not matched to a gene: 9. CDR1 and CDR2 (germline): WSHSY, SAAADI. This clone was found a few times. Clones were sequenced by immunoSEQ multiplex PCR, and TCRdb holds only the in-frame ones, with some missing. Found here are around 80,000 clones, approximately 94% of them singletons; the top ten hold 2.8%. The chain links TRBV10-2 to TRBJ2-2; 10 nucleotides line up with TRBD2. Sequencing was carried out using blood. The origin of this receptor is a woman aged 25-40 years in good health. The chain's CDR3 is CASLAGDTSPGELFF. CDR3 sequence (DNA): TGCGCCAGCCTAGCGGGGGACACTTCGCCCGGGGAGCTGTTTTTT.